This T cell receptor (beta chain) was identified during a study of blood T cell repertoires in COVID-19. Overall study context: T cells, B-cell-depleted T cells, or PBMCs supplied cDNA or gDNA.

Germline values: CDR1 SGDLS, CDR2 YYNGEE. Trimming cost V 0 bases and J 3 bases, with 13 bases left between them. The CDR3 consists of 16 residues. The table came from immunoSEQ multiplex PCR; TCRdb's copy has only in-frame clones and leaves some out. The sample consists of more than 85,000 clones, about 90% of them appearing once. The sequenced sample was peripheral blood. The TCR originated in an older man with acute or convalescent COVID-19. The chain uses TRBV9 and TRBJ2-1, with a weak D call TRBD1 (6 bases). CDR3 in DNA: TGTGCCAGCAGCGTAGGCAGGGGAACGTACTACAATGAGCAGTTCTTC. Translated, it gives CASSVGRGTYYNEQFF.